The 28 T cell receptor beta chains below all came from one sample that was sequenced in a study of blood T cell repertoires in COVID-19. Assay: immunoSEQ multiplex PCR; the TCRdb copy retains only in-frame clones and omits some. The sample has tens of thousands of clones; just over 85% are singletons. The sample taken for sequencing was peripheral blood. The receptors come from a man between 65 and 85 years old with active COVID-19.

V is TRBV7-3 and J is TRBJ2-7; 10 bases agree with TRBD1. CDR1 is SGHTA, CDR2 FQGTGA, per germline. V was pared by 5 bases and J by 3 bases, with 4 bases of the junction left unmatched. The CDR3 is 14 amino acids. The CDR3 protein is CASSQTGGSYEQYF. CDR3 in DNA: TGTGCCAGCAGCCAGACAGGGGGCAGCTACGAGCAGTACTTC.

The chain recombines TRBV3-1 (or the pseudogene TRBV3-2) with TRBJ1-1; D call uncertain. The CDR3 spans 14 residues. The germline gives CDR1 LGHDT, CDR2 YNNKEL (reference sequence). Trimming took 5 bases from V and 1 from J, leaving 11 bases between them. CDR3 sequence: CASSERLTNTEAFF. The CDR3 region has the DNA TGTGCCAGCAGCGAAAGACTTACGAACACTGAAGCTTTCTTT.

J is TRBJ1-1 and V is TRBV19; the D gene is possibly TRBD1 (6 bases). Germline CDR1 is LNHDA and CDR2 is SQIVND (reference sequence). Trimming took off 3 bases at V and 10 bases at J, with 12 bases between the two ends. The length of the CDR3 is 12 residues. CDR3 loop: CASSITPGAAFF. The CDR3 region has the DNA TGTGCCAGTAGTATTACCCCAGGGGCAGCTTTCTTT.

This clone was recorded a few times. The V and J genes are TRBV5-1 and TRBJ2-7, with D possibly being TRBD2 (5 bases). The CDR3 contains 15 residues. Trimming removed 3 bases from V and 2 bases from J, with 15 bases in between. CDR1 and CDR2 from the germline V gene are SGHRS and YFSETQ. CDR3 bases: TGCGCCAGCAGCTATCTGGCGGGCGGTACCTACGAGCAGTACTTC. It yields the protein CASSYLAGGTYEQYF. The full variable domain, rest sourced from reference TRBV5-1 and TRBJ2-7, is KAGVTQTPRYLIKTRGQQVTLSCSPISGHRSVSWYQQTPGQGLQFLFEYFSETQRNKGNFPGRFSGRQFSNSRSEMNVSTLELGDSALYLCASSYLAGGTYEQYFGPGTRLTVT.

This chain joins TRBV6-2 or TRBV6-3 and TRBJ2-7; 13 positions agree with TRBD2. Germline V gene sequence: CDR1 MNHEY, CDR2 SVGEGT. The CDR3 length is 16 residues. The V and J ends lost 0 bases and 2 bases, in that order; junction bases with no gene match: 1. The DNA of the CDR3 is TGTGCCAGCAGTTACTCGGGACTAGCGGGGCCCTACGAGCAGTACTTC. It encodes CASSYSGLAGPYEQYF.

The CDR3 DNA reads TGCGCCAGCAGCCTCGACAGGGGAAGCGTAGATACGCAGTATTTT. This codes for CASSLDRGSVDTQYF. The chain is built from TRBV5-1 and TRBJ2-3, with 8 nucleotides matching TRBD1. Trimming cost V 4 bases and J 5 bases; bases outside gene matches: 9. The CDR3 runs 15 residues. Germline CDR1 SGHRS, CDR2 YFSETQ.

V usage is TRBV5-6 and J usage is TRBJ1-1; 12 nucleotides agree with TRBD1. Trimming took 0 bases from V and 5 from J; bases not matched to a gene: 8. CDR3 size: 17 residues. CDR1 and CDR2 (germline): SGHDT, YYEEEE. For the CDR3, the DNA is TGTGCCAGCAGCTTGGTTGGGGACAGGGGGCTATTAACTGAAGCTTTCTTT. It is translated as CASSLVGDRGLLTEAFF.

By sample fraction, this clone is medium-sized. This chain links TRBV7-6 with TRBJ2-7; D might be TRBD2 (6 bases). The CDR3 sequence is 13 residues long. Trimming took 0 bases from V and 6 from J, leaving 9 bases between them. Germline V gene lookup returns CDR1 SGHVS and CDR2 FNYEAQ. CDR3 protein: CASSLAPGVEQYF. CDR3 bases: TGTGCCAGCAGCTTAGCGCCGGGGGTCGAGCAGTACTTC.

This chain joins TRBV6-5 and TRBJ1-2, with 10 bases matching TRBD1. Germline V gives CDR1 MNHEY, CDR2 SVGAGI. This CDR3 comprises 15 residues. V shed 6 bases and J 3 bases; nucleotides not matched to a gene: 7. The CDR3 sequence is CASSRSGTGDYGYTF. DNA for the CDR3: TGTGCCAGCAGCCGGTCCGGGACAGGGGACTATGGCTACACCTTC.

The chain joins TRBV11-2 to TRBJ2-2; 9 bases fit TRBD1. V trimming: 0 bases; J trimming: 5 bases; junction bases outside the gene matches: 7. The CDR3 runs 17 residues. CDR1 is SGHAT, CDR2 FQNNGV, per germline. CDR3 nucleotides: TGTGCCAGCAGCTTAGACCCTTACAGGGGGCATACCGGGGAGCTGTTTTTT. Residues: CASSLDPYRGHTGELFF.

The chain uses TRBV19 and TRBJ2-3; 9 bases fit TRBD2. Germline V gene lookup returns CDR1 LNHDA and CDR2 SQIVND (reference sequence). The CDR3 has 19 amino acids. V trimming: 2 bases; J trimming: 0 bases; junction bases outside the gene matches: 12. The CDR3 loop reads CASSIRGLAGVSSTDTQYF. In DNA form, the CDR3 reads TGTGCCAGTAGTATACGCGGCTTAGCGGGGGTTTCTAGCACAGATACGCAGTATTTT. The variable domain in full, completed from reference TRBV19 and TRBJ2-3, reads DGGITQSPKYLFRKEGQNVTLSCEQNLNHDAMYWYRQDPGQGLRLIYYSQIVNDFQKGDIAEGYSVSREKKESFPLTVTSAQKNPTAFYLCASSIRGLAGVSSTDTQYFGPGTRLTVL.

V is TRBV15 and J is TRBJ2-1, with 7 bases aligning to TRBD1. Losses at the gene ends were 2 bases for V and 16 bases for J; bases not matched to a gene: 8. This CDR3 has 12 residues. From germline, CDR1 is LNHNV and CDR2 YYDKDF (reference sequence). CDR3 nucleotides: TGTGCCACCAGCAGACCCCGTGAGGGGGCTTTCTTC. Its translation: CATSRPREGAFF.

The chain uses TRBV9 and TRBJ2-3; 10 bases map to TRBD2. CDR3 length: 15 amino acids. In germline, CDR1 is SGDLS, CDR2 YYNGEE. V lost 0 bases to trimming and J lost 6 bases; unmatched junction nucleotides: 4. DNA for the CDR3: TGTGCCAGCAGCGTAGGAGCGGGGGGGGCCGATACGCAGTATTTT. Its translation is CASSVGAGGADTQYF.

This clone has just one count. This chain connects TRBV6-5 to TRBJ2-1; 9 bases line up with TRBD2. This CDR3 has 13 amino acids. In germline, CDR1 is MNHEY, CDR2 SVGAGI. Trimming took 4 bases from V and 9 from J; bases not matched to a gene: 4. The DNA of the CDR3 is TGTGCCAGCAGTTCGGGACTAGCCAGTGAGCAGTTCTTC. Protein: CASSSGLASEQFF.

The genes are TRBV19 and TRBJ2-1; 9 bases are a match to TRBD1. The CDR3 extends over 16 amino acids. Germline V gene lookup returns CDR1 LNHDA and CDR2 SQIVND (reference sequence). Losses at the gene ends were 3 bases for V and 5 bases for J; bases not matched to a gene: 8. The CDR3 here is CASSILPGQGHNEQFF. DNA for the CDR3: TGTGCCAGTAGTATCCTCCCGGGACAGGGCCACAATGAGCAGTTCTTC.

This clone appeared once. The V call is TRBV11-2, the J call TRBJ2-1, with 11 bases identical to TRBD2. Trimming cost V 1 base and J 13 bases; bases outside gene matches: 18. Germline V gene data show CDR1 as SGHAT and CDR2 as FQNNGV. This CDR3 has 18 amino acids. CDR3 in amino acids: CASSLVGLAGGPGLYQFF. In DNA, the CDR3 is TGTGCCAGCAGCTTAGTGGGTCTAGCGGGGGGCCCCGGCCTTTATCAGTTCTTC.

This rearrangement joins TRBV4-3 to TRBJ2-7, with TRBD2 matching 9 bases. The CDR3 length is 15 residues. Germline V gene sequence: CDR1 LGHNA, CDR2 YSLEER. The trim removed 2 bases at V and 5 bases at J, leaving 7 bases unmatched. The CDR3 region is CASSQSLLAGHEQYF. The CDR3 DNA sequence: TGCGCCAGCAGCCAAAGCCTACTAGCGGGTCACGAGCAGTACTTC.

The V gene is TRBV7-2, the J gene TRBJ1-2, with a possible D match to TRBD1 (6 bases). Per germline, CDR1 SGHTA and CDR2 FQGNSA. With 1 base removed from V and 4 bases from J, the gap between germline ends came to 10 bases. The CDR3 extends over 14 amino acids. The CDR3 is CASSLGQDFYGYTF. The DNA of the CDR3 is TGTGCCAGCAGCTTAGGACAGGATTTCTATGGCTACACCTTC.

V gene TRBV6-5 combines with J gene TRBJ1-2; D unclear. Germline V gene data show CDR1 as MNHEY and CDR2 as SVGAGI. Between the trimmed V and J ends, which lost 0 bases and 7 bases, there was a span of 15 bases. The CDR3 contains 15 residues. Here the CDR3 DNA reads TGTGCCAGCAGTTACTCGGGCGGGGAGGGCTCTGGCTACACCTTC. Encoded protein: CASSYSGGEGSGYTF.

This clone was picked up a small number of times. The rearrangement uses TRBV7-8 and TRBJ2-7, with 8 bases lining up with TRBD1. This CDR3 has 13 amino acids. The V segment lost 4 bases and the J segment 4 bases; nucleotides outside the gene matches: 3. The germline V gene has CDR1 SGHVS and CDR2 FQNEAQ. DNA of the CDR3: TGTGCCAGCAGCTGGGGACAGGAGTACGAGCAGTACTTC. Amino acid sequence: CASSWGQEYEQYF.

V and J are TRBV7-8 and TRBJ2-3, with 11 bases matching TRBD2. Germline V gene data show CDR1 as SGHVS and CDR2 as FQNEAQ. Germline trimming cut 3 bases from V and 6 bases from J; bases unmatched to any gene: 2. The CDR3 is made up of 14 amino acids. DNA for the CDR3: TGTGCCAGCAGCTTTAGCGGGAGGGGGGATACGCAGTATTTT. Its protein is CASSFSGRGDTQYF.

This clone has just a few counts. V is TRBV7-8 and J is TRBJ2-7, with D possibly TRBD2 on 6 matching bases. V lost 5 bases and J lost 2, with 16 bases in between. CDR1 SGHVS and CDR2 FQNEAQ come from the germline V gene. This CDR3 spans 15 amino acids. The CDR3 reads CASSPGGAGAYEQYF. Written as DNA, the CDR3 is TGTGCCAGCAGCCCCGGGGGAGCGGGCGCCTACGAGCAGTACTTC.

This chain joins TRBV19 and TRBJ2-6; 14 nucleotides align to TRBD2. CDR1 is LNHDA, CDR2 SQIVND, per germline (reference sequence). Unmatched junction bases numbered 6, after V lost 5 bases and J lost 0 bases. This CDR3 is 19 amino acids long. Here the CDR3 DNA reads TGTGCCAGTAGTCTGGGACTAGCGGGGGTCCTCTCTGGGGCCAACGTCCTGACTTTC. This encodes CASSLGLAGVLSGANVLTF.

By sample fraction, this clone is medium-sized. This chain joins TRBV7-8 and TRBJ2-5; tentative D call: TRBD1 (5 bases). The CDR3 covers 15 residues. Germline V gives CDR1 SGHVS, CDR2 FQNEAQ. V was trimmed by 3 bases and J by 5 bases, leaving 16 bases between them. CDR3 in DNA: TGTGCCAGCAGCTTTCTGGACGGTTCAGGGGAGACCCAGTACTTC. Amino acids: CASSFLDGSGETQYF.

The chain has TRBV5-1 and TRBJ2-5, with TRBD2 as a possible D gene (7 bases). CDR1 and CDR2 from the germline V gene are SGHRS and YFSETQ. The ends were cut back, 6 bases at V and 4 bases at J, with 16 bases in the middle. The length of the CDR3 is 14 residues. CDR3 nucleotides: TGCGCCAGCAAAGGGGGGGGCGTAGTAGAGACCCAGTACTTC. It is translated as CASKGGGVVETQYF. The complete variable domain, with remaining parts taken from reference TRBV5-1 and TRBJ2-5, reads KAGVTQTPRYLIKTRGQQVTLSCSPISGHRSVSWYQQTPGQGLQFLFEYFSETQRNKGNFPGRFSGRQFSNSRSEMNVSTLELGDSALYLCASKGGGVVETQYFGPGTRLLVL.

This rearrangement joins TRBV27 to TRBJ2-3, with TRBD1 matching 8 bases. From germline, CDR1 is MNHEY and CDR2 SMNVEV (reference sequence). This CDR3 comprises 11 residues. V gave up 3 bases and J gave up 11 bases; unmatched junction bases: 1. The CDR3 is CASSFGTGQYF. For the CDR3, the DNA is TGTGCCAGCAGTTTCGGGACAGGGCAGTATTTT.

J is TRBJ2-1 and V is TRBV5-1; the D gene is possibly TRBD2 (6 bases). Looked up from germline, CDR1 is SGHRS and CDR2 is YFSETQ. The CDR3 covers 15 residues. V shed 1 base and J shed 10 bases, with 18 bases lying between them. CDR3 in amino acids: CASSLSAAGAGEQFF. The CDR3 DNA follows: TGCGCCAGCAGCTTGTCAGCCGCCGGGGCGGGGGAGCAGTTCTTC. The full variable domain, its missing parts supplied by reference TRBV5-1 and TRBJ2-1, is KAGVTQTPRYLIKTRGQQVTLSCSPISGHRSVSWYQQTPGQGLQFLFEYFSETQRNKGNFPGRFSGRQFSNSRSEMNVSTLELGDSALYLCASSLSAAGAGEQFFGPGTRLTVL.

The rearrangement uses TRBV28 and TRBJ1-5; 8 bases are a match to TRBD1. The trim removed 5 bases at V and 6 bases at J, leaving 6 bases unmatched. The CDR3 length is 14 residues. CDR1 is MDHEN, CDR2 SYDVKM, per germline. This CDR3 is CASSPDRGTQPQHF. CDR3 coding DNA: TGTGCCAGCAGTCCCGACAGGGGAACTCAGCCCCAGCATTTT.